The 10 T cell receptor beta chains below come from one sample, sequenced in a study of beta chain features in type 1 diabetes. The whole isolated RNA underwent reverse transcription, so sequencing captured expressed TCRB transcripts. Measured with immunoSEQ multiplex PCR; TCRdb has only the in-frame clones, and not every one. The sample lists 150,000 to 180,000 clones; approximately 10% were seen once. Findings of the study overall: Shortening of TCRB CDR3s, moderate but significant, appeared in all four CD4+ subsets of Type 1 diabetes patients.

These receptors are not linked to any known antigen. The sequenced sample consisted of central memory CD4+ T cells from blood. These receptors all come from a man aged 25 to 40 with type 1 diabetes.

The CDR3 sequence is CASNVGDRDTQYF. In DNA form, the CDR3 reads TGTGCCAGCAATGTAGGGGATAGAGATACGCAGTATTTT. The V call is TRBV28, the J call TRBJ2-3, with TRBD1 as a possible D gene (5 bases). Trimming left V 7 bases short and J 5 bases short, with 13 bases between. The germline CDR1 and CDR2 sequences are MDHEN and SYDVKM. CDR3 size: 13 residues.

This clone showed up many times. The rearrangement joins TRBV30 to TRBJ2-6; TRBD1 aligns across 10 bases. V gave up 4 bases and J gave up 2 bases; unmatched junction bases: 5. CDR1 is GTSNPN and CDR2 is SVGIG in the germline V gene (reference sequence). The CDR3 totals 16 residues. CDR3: CAWNRQGAAGANVLTF. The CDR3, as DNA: TGTGCCTGGAATCGACAGGGGGCTGCTGGGGCCAACGTCCTGACTTTC.

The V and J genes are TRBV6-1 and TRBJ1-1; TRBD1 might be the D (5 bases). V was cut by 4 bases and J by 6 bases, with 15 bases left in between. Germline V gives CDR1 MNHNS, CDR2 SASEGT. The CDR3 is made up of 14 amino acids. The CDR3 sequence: CASSAAGGVPEAFF. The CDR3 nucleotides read TGTGCCAGCAGTGCCGCGGGGGGGGTGCCTGAAGCTTTCTTT.

CDR3 nucleotide sequence: TGTGCCAGCAGCTTAGGTGCGGGAGCCAAAAACATTCAGTACTTC. This gives the protein CASSLGAGAKNIQYF. The genes are TRBV7-9 and TRBJ2-4; possible D gene TRBD2, 5 bases. Germline V gene data show CDR1 as SEHNR and CDR2 as FQNEAQ (reference sequence). The CDR3 runs 15 residues. Deletions cut 1 base from V and 0 bases from J, with 7 bases between.

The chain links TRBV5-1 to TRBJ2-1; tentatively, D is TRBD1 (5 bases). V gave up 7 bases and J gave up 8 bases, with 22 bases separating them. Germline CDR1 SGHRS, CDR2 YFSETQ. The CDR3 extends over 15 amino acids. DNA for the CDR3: TGCGCCAGCGCCCCAAGGGGCGCTCAAACAGATGAGCAGTTCTTC. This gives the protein CASAPRGAQTDEQFF.

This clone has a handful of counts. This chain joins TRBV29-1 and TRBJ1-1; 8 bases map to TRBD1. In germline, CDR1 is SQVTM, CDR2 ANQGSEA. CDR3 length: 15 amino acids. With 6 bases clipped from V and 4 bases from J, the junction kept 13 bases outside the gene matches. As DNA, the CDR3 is TGCAGCGTCCGGGGTACAGGGGGGTTCGGCACTGAAGCTTTCTTT. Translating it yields CSVRGTGGFGTEAFF. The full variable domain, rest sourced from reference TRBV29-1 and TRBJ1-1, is SAVISQKPSRDICQRGTSLTIQCQVDSQVTMMFWYRQQPGQSLTLIATANQGSEATYESGFVIDKFPISRPNLTFSTLTVSNMSPEDSSIYLCSVRGTGGFGTEAFFGQGTRLTVV.

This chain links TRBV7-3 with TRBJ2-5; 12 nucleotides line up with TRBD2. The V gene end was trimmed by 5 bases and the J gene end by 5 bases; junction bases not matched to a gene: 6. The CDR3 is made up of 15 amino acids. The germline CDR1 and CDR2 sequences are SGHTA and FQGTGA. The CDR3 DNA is TGTGCCAGCAGCGAACTAGCGGGAGGAGGGGAGACCCAGTACTTC. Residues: CASSELAGGGETQYF.

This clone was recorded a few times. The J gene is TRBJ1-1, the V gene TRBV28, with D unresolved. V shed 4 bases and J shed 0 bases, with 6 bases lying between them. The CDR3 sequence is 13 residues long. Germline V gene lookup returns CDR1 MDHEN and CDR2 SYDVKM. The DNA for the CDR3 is TGTGCCAGCAGTTCGAGCCTGAACACTGAAGCTTTCTTT. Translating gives CASSSSLNTEAFF.

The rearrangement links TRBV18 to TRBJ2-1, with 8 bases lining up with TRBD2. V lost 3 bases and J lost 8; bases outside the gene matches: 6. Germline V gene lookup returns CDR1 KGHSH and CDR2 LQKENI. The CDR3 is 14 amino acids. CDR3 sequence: CASSPPAGDYEQFF. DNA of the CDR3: TGTGCCAGCTCACCGCCAGCGGGAGACTATGAGCAGTTCTTC.

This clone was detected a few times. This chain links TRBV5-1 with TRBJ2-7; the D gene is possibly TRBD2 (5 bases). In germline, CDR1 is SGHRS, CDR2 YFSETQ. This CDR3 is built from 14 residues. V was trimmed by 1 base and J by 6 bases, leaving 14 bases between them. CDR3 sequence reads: CASSLRQAEGEQYF. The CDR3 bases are TGCGCCAGCAGCTTGCGCCAGGCCGAGGGCGAGCAGTACTTC.